This T cell receptor beta chain came from a study of CD8 T cells in Susac syndrome (dated by TCRdb to between 2018 and 2021). Concerning the study at large: Whether CD8+ T cell activation and differentiation in Susac syndrome was antigen driven was tested using repertoire sequencing. The study compared CD8+ T cell repertoire clonality among about a dozen healthy donors, roughly 14 Susac syndrome patients and fewer than 19 multiple sclerosis patients.

General findings and caveats noted by the study authors: The number of individuals in the TCR sequencing and HLA analysis was recognized as being relatively small.

Comment on this clonotype: There is no known antigen for this receptor. No much larger clonotype is one base removed from it; base qualities were not supplied.

High-throughput TCR beta sequencing profiled peripheral blood CD8+ and CD4+ T cells from healthy donors, Susac syndrome patients and multiple sclerosis patients. The multiple sclerosis controls were treatment-naive patients whose relapsing-remitting disease, either stable or active, fulfilled the revised McDonald criteria. Bulk CD8+ and CD4+ T cells were purified by magnetic negative isolation, whereas CD8+ TEMRA cells were enriched by FACS. Blood was drawn into EDTA tubes, processed within 24 hours, and PBMCs were isolated by density gradient centrifugation. PBMCs destined for TCR sequencing were cryopreserved in liquid nitrogen and later thawed in a 37 °C water bath. The sorted or isolated CD4+, CD8+ and CD8+ TEMRA cells reached a purity of at least 90%. Trimming costs V 1 base and J 0 bases, and their ends lie 13 bases apart. The CDR3 spans 16 residues, from the cysteine through the phenylalanine. Just the 48-base CDR3 DNA is kept, in frame starting at base 1. CDR1 MDHEN and CDR2 SYDVKM were looked up in the germline V gene.

RNA was extracted with the RNeasy kit and about 0.5 to 1 ug was reverse transcribed using random hexamers. The immunoSEQ multiplex PCR assay, which covers 54 Vbeta and 13 Jbeta segments, was used to amplify TCR beta CDR3 regions. Bias from PCR amplification was corrected by using a synthetic template baseline for primer optimization and for computational correction. In the source study's methods: Only productive sequences were kept, with reads annotated to V, D and J genes according to IMGT and analyzed in immunoSEQ Analyzer. Clonality was computed as one minus Shannon entropy normalized by log2 of the number of productive unique sequences. Public and private clones were assessed among the 100 most prevalent clones of each patient and control. Clones were defined as Susac-specific when absent from the healthy and MS cohorts, from 1052 published viral clones and from other ImmuneACCESS disease sequences. In TCRdb, the public reads were trimmed at Q25 with fastp and aligned with MiXCR, with productive beta chains retained. Under each unique CDR3 protein, matching rows form one entry showing the most common genes and DNA. Clone size and V and J calls follow TCRdb, not the original study. For this sample there are 330,000 or so distinct CDR3 sequences; around nine tenths appear just once. The biggest ten clones account for roughly 0.17% of the sample.

Sequencing used CD8+ T cells from PBMCs. This chain joins TRBV28 to TRBJ2-7; 6 matching bases give a weak D call of TRBD1. This TCR derives from a human donor with multiple sclerosis. CDR3 loop: CASSLSPDRSSYEQYF. The bases are TGTGCCAGCAGTTTATCCCCTGACAGGTCCTCCTACGAGCAGTACTTC.